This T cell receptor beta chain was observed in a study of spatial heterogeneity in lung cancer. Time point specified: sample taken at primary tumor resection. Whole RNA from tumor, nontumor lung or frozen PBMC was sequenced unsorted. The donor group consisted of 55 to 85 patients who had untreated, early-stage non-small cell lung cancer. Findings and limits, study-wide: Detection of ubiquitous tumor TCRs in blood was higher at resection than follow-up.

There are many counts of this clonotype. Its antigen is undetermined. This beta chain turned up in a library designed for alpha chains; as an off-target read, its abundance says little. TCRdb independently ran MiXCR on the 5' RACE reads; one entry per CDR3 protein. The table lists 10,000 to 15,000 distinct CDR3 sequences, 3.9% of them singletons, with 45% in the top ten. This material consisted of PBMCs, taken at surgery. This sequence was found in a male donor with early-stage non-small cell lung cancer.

As DNA, the CDR3 is TGCGCCAGCAGCGGGACAGGGGCTAACGAGCAGTACTTC. Translated, it gives CASSGTGANEQYF. J is TRBJ2-7 and V is TRBV10-2; 10 positions agree with TRBD1. Germline CDR1 WSHSY, CDR2 SAAADI. V gave up 6 bases and J gave up 5 bases; unmatched junction bases: 4. This CDR3 contains 13 residues.